Sequencing of this TCR beta chain was carried out in a study of read filtering for tumor transcriptome and immune sequencing. The library was built from roughly 400 ng RNA with molecular barcoded adaptors for alpha/delta and beta/gamma chains. One entry per CDR3 protein, called by TCRdb with MiXCR from the reads. The repertoire has 85,000 or so distinct CDR3 sequences, approximately 13% of them found once; the top ten carry about 15%. CDR3 size: 13 residues. Germline-derived CDR1 and CDR2 are LGHDT and YNNKEL (reference sequence). V lost 0 bases and J 11 bases, leaving 11 bases between the germline ends.

The sequence derives from a donor older than 35 with multiple myeloma. The J gene is TRBJ2-4, the V gene TRBV3-1, with D possibly matching TRBD1 (5 bases). The sequenced sample consisted of a population of CD138-negative cells sorted from bone marrow. CDR3 DNA sequence: TGTGCCAGCAGCCAAGATCCAGGGCGCTTTCAGTACTTC. It is translated as CASSQDPGRFQYF.